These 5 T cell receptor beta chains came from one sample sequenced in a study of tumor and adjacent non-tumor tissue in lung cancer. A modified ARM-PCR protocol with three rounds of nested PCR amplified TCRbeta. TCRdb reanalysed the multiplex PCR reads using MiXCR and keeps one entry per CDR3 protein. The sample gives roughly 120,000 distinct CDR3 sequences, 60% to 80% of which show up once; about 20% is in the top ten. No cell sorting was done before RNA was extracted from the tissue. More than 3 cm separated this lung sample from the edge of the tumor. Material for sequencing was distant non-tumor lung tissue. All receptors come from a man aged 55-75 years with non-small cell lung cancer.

The CDR3 DNA sequence: TGTGCTAGTGGACTCCGACTGGGATTATCCTACAATGAGCAGTTCTTC. It translates to CASGLRLGLSYNEQFF. The chain carries TRBV12-5 and TRBJ2-1; unclear D gene. Germline CDR1 LGHNT, CDR2 FRNRAP. Deletions cut 6 bases from V and 1 base from J, with 16 bases between. There are 16 residues in the CDR3.

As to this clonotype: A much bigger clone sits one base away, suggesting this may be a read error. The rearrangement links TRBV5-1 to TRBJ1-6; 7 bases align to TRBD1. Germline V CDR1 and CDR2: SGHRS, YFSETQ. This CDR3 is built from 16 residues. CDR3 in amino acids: CASRPRTGVVDSPIHF. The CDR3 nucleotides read TGCGCCAGCAGACCTAGAACAGGGGTAGTCGATTCACCCATCCACTTT.

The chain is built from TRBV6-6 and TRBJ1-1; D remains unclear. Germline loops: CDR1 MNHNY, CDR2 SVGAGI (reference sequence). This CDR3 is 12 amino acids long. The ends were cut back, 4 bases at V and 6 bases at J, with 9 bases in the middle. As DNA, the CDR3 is TGTGCCAGCAGTTCGGCATGGGCTGAAGCTTTCTTT. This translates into CASSSAWAEAFF.

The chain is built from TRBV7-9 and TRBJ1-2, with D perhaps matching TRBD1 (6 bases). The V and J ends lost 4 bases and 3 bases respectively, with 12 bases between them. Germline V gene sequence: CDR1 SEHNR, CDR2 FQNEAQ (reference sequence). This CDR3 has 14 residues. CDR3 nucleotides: TGTGCCAGCAGCTCACAGGGATTGGACTATGGCTACACCTTC. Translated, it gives CASSSQGLDYGYTF.

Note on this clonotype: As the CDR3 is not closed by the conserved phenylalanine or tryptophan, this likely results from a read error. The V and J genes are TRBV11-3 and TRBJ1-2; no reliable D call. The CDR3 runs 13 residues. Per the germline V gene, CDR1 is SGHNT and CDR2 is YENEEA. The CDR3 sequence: CAGSLARLDDYTS. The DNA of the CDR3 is TGTGCCGGCAGCTTAGCCAGGTTGGATGACTACACCTCC.